This T cell receptor (beta chain) originates from a study of OX40 agonist ivuxolimab in advanced cancers. Only one count was recorded for this clone. The CDR3 length is 14 residues. Clones were sequenced by immunoSEQ multiplex PCR, and TCRdb holds only the in-frame ones, with some missing. The sample yields tens of thousands of clones, around 83% seen once. Sample: CD4+ or CD8+ T cells sorted from blood, taken in a trial of the OX40 agonist ivuxolimab. The source is an adult with an advanced solid tumor such as melanoma, head and neck, liver or kidney cancer. J is TRBJ1-5 and V is TRBV21-1. TRBV21-1 is a documented pseudogene. CDR3 bases: TGTGCCAGCAGCAAAGGGGGAACCAATCAGCCCCAGCATTTT. It translates to CASSKGGTNQPQHF.